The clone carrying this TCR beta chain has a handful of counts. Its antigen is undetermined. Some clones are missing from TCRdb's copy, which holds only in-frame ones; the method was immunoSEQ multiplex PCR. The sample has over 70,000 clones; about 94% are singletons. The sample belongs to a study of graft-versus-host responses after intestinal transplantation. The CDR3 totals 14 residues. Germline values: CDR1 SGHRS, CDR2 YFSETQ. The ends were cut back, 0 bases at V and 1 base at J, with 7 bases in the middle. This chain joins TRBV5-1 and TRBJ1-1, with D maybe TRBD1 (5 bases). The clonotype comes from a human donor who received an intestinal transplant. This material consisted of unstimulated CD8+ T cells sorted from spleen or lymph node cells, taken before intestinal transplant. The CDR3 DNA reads TGCGCCAGCAGCTTGGGGGGCGGGAACACTGAAGCTTTCTTT. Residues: CASSLGGGNTEAFF.